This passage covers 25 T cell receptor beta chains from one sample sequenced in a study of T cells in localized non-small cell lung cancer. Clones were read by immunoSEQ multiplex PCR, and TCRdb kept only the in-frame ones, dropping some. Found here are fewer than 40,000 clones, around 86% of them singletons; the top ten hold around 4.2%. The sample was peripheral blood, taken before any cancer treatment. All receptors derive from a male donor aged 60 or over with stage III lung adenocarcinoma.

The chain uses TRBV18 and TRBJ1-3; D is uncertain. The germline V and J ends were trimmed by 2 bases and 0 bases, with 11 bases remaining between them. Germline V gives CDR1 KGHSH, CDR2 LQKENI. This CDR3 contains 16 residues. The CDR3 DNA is TGTGCCAGCTCACCAAACAGACTAAGCTCTGGAAACACCATATATTTT. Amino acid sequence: CASSPNRLSSGNTIYF.

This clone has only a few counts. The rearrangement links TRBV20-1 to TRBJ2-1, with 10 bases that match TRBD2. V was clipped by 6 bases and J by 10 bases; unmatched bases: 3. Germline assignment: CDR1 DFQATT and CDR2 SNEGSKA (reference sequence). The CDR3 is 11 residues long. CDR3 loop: CSARGLAEQFF. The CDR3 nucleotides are TGCAGTGCCAGGGGACTAGCGGAGCAGTTCTTC.

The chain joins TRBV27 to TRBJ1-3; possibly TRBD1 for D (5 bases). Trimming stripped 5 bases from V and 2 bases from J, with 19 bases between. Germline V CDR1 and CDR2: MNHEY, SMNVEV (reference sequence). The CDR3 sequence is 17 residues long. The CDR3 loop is CASSTSLGGNTGNTIYF. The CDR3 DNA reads TGTGCCAGCAGTACCTCCTTGGGGGGTAACACTGGAAACACCATATATTTT.

CDR3 coding DNA: TGTGCCAGCAGCGTATTTGGCACCTCGAACACCGGGGAGCTGTTTTTT. It yields the protein CASSVFGTSNTGELFF. J is TRBJ2-2 and V is TRBV9; no clear D. Trimming removed 1 base at V and 0 bases at J, with 10 bases between. Germline CDR1 and CDR2: SGDLS and YYNGEE. CDR3 length: 16 amino acids.

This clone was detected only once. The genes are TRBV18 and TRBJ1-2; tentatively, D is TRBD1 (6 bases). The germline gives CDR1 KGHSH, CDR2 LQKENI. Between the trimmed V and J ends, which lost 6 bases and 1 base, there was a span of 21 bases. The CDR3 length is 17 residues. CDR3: CASSAAQGGGVNYGYTF. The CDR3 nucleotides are TGTGCCAGCTCCGCCGCCCAAGGGGGAGGTGTTAACTATGGCTACACCTTC.

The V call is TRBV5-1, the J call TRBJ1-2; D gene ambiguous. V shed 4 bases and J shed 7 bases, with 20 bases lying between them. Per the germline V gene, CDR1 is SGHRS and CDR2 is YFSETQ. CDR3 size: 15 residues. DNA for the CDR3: TGCGCCAGCAGCCTCGAAGATACAAGATCCGCTGGCTACACCTTC. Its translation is CASSLEDTRSAGYTF. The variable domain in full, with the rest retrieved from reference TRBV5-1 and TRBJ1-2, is KAGVTQTPRYLIKTRGQQVTLSCSPISGHRSVSWYQQTPGQGLQFLFEYFSETQRNKGNFPGRFSGRQFSNSRSEMNVSTLELGDSALYLCASSLEDTRSAGYTFGSGTRLTVV.

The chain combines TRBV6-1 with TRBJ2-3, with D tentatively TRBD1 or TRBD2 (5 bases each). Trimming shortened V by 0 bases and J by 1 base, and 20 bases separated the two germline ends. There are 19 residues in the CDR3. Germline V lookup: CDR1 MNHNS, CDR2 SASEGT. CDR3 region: CASSEAGPTFFSRTDTQYF. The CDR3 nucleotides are TGTGCCAGCAGTGAAGCGGGACCTACTTTCTTCTCTCGCACAGATACGCAGTATTTT.

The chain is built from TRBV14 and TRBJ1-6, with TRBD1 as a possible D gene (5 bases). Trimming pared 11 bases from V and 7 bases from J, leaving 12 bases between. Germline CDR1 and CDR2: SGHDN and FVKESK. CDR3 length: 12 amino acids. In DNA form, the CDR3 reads TGTGCCGGAGGGGAGGGGAATTCACCCCTCCACTTT. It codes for CAGGEGNSPLHF.

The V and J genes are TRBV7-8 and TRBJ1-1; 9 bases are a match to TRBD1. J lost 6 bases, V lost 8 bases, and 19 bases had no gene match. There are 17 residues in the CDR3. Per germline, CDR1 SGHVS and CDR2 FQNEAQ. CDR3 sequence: CASDYEGQGVFAAEAFF. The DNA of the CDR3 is TGTGCCAGCGATTATGAGGGACAGGGTGTTTTCGCGGCTGAAGCTTTCTTT.

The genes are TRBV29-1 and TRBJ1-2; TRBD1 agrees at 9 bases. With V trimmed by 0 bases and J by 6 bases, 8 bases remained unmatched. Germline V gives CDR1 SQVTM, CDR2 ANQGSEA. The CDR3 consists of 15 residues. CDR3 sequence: CSVEDRSQGANGYTF. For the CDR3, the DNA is TGCAGCGTTGAAGATCGTTCACAGGGGGCAAATGGCTACACCTTC.

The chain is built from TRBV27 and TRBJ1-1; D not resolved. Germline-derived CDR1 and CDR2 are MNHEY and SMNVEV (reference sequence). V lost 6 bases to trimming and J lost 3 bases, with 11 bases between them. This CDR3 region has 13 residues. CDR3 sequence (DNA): TGTGCCAGCAGGAGAAGTGGGTACACTGAAGCTTTCTTT. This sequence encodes CASRRSGYTEAFF.

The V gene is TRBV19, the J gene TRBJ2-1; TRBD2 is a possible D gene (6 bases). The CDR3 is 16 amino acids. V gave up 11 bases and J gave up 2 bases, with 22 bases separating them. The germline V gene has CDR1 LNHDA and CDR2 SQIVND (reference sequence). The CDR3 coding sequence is TGTGCCTCAAGTTCGGGTACGCGGGATGCCTACAATGAGCAGTTCTTC. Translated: CASSSGTRDAYNEQFF.

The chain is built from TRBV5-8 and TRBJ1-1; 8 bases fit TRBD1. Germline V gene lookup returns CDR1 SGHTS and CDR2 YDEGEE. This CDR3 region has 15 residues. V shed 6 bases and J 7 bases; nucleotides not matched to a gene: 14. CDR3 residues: CASTRTGLGANEAFF. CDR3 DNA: TGTGCCAGCACGAGGACAGGGTTGGGGGCCAATGAAGCTTTCTTT.

The CDR3 here is CAISSPVAGQGTPRYEQYF. The CDR3, as DNA: TGTGCCATCTCCTCGCCTGTGGCGGGACAGGGGACGCCTCGGTACGAGCAGTACTTC. The V call is TRBV10-3, the J call TRBJ2-7; TRBD1 aligns across 10 bases. This CDR3 is built from 19 residues. V dropped 8 bases and J dropped 4; count of bases not matched to a gene: 23. Germline assignment: CDR1 ENHRY and CDR2 SYGVKD.

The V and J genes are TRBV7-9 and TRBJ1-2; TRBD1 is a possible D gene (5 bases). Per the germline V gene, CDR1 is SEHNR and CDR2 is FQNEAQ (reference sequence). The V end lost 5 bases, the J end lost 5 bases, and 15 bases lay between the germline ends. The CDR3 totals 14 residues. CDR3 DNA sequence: TGTGCCAGCAGCCCGGGACCAGATGATTATGGCTACACCTTC. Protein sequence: CASSPGPDDYGYTF.

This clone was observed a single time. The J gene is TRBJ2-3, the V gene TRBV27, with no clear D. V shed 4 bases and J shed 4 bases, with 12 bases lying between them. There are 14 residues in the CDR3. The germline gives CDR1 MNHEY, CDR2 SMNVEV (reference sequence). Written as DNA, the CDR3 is TGTGCCAGCAGTTCCCTACCCAGATCAGATACGCAGTATTTT. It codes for CASSSLPRSDTQYF.

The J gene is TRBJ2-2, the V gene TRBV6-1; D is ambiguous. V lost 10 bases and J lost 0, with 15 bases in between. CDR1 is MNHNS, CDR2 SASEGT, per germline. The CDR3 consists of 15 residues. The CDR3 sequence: CAIQGSAANTGELFF. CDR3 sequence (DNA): TGTGCCATTCAAGGTTCGGCAGCGAACACCGGGGAGCTGTTTTTT.

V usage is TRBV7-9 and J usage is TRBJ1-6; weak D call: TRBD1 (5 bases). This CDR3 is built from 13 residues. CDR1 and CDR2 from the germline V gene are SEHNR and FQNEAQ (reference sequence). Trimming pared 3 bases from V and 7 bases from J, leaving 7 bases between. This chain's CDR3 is CASSFDRNSPLHF. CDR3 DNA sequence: TGTGCCAGCAGCTTCGACAGAAATTCACCCCTCCACTTT.

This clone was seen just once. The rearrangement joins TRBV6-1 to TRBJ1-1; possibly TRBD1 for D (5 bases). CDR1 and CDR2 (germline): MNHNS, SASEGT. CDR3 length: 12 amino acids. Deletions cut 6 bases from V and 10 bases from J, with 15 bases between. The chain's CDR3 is CASRGGVTGAFF. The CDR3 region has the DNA TGTGCCAGCAGGGGAGGGGTGACGGGAGCTTTCTTT.

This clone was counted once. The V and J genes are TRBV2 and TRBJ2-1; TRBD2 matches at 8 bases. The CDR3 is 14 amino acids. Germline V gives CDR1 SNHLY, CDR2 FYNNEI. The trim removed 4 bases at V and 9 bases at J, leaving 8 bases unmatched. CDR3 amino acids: CASSVSGGIGEQFF. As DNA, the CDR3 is TGTGCCAGCAGTGTCAGCGGGGGTATAGGTGAGCAGTTCTTC.

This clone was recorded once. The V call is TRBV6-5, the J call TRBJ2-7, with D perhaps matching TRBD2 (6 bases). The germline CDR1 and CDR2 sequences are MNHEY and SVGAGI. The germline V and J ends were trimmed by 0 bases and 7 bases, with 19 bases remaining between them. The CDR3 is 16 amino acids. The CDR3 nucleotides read TGTGCCAGCAGTTACTCTTCGCGCCGGAGGGGTGAAGAGCAGTACTTC. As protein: CASSYSSRRRGEEQYF.

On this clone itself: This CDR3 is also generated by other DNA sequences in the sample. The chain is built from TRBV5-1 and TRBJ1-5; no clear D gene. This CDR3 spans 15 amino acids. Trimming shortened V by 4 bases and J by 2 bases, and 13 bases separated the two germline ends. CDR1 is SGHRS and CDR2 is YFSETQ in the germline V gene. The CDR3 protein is CASSPDGQGNQPQHF. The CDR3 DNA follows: TGCGCCAGCAGCCCGGATGGGCAGGGCAATCAGCCCCAGCATTTT.

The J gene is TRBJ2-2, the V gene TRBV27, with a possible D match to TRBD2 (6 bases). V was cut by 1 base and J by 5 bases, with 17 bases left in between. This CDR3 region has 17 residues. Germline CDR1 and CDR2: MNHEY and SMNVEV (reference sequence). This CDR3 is CASSLWFPGEATGELFF. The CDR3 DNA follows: TGTGCCAGCAGTTTATGGTTCCCGGGGGAGGCGACCGGGGAGCTGTTTTTT.

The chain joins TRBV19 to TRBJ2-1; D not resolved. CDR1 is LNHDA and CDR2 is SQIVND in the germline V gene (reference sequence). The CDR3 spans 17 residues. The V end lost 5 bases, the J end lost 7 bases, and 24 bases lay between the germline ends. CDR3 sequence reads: CASSGGTWAELGNEQFF. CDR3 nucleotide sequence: TGTGCCAGTAGTGGCGGAACTTGGGCTGAACTGGGAAATGAGCAGTTCTTC.

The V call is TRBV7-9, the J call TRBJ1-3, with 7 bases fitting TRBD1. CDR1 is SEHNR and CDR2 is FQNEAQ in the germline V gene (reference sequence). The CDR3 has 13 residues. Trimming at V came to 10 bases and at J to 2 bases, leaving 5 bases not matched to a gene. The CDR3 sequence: CATPQGTGNTIYF. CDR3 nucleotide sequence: TGTGCCACGCCACAGGGGACTGGAAACACCATATATTTT.